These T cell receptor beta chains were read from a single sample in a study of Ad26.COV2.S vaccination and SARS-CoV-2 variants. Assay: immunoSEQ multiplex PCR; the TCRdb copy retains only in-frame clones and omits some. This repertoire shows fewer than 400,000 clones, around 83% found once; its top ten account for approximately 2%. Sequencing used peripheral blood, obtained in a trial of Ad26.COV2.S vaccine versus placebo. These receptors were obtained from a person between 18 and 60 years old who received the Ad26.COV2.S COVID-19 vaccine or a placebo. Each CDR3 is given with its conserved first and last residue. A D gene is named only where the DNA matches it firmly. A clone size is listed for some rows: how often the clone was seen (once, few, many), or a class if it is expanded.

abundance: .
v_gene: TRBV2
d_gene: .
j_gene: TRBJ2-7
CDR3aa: CASRRTPSSYEQYF
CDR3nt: TGTGCCAGCAGGAGAACCCCAAGCTCCTACGAGCAGTACTTC

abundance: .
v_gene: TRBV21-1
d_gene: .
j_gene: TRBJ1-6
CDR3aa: CASSKEGRANSPLHF
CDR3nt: TGTGCCAGCAGCAAAGAGGGCAGGGCGAATTCACCCCTCCACTTT

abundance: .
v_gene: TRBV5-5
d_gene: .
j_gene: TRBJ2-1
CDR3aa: CASTPSQKNNEQFF
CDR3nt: TGTGCCAGCACCCCCTCCCAAAAAAACAATGAGCAGTTCTTC

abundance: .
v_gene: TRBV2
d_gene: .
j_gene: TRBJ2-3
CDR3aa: CASTAGFVTDTQYF
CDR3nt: TGTGCCAGCACAGCAGGGTTTGTCACAGATACGCAGTATTTT

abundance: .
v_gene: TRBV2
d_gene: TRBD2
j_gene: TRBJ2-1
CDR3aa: CASGSGGYNEQFF
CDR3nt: TGTGCCAGCGGGAGCGGGGGGTACAATGAGCAGTTCTTC

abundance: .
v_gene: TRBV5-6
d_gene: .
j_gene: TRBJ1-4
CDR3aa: CASSFGGSSEKLFF
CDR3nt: TGTGCCAGCAGCTTCGGTGGGAGTAGTGAAAAACTGTTTTTT

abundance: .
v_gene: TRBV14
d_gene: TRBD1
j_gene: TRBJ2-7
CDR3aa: CASSLGQGAYEQYF
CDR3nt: TGTGCCAGCAGCCTCGGACAGGGGGCGTACGAGCAGTACTTC

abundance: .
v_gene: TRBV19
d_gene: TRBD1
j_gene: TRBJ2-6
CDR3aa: CASRLQGAPGANVLTF
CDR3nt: TGTGCCTCTCGGTTACAGGGGGCGCCTGGGGCCAACGTCCTGACTTTC

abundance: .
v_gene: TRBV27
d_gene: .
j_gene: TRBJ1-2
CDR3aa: CASSLRQTYGYTF
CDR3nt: TGTGCCAGCAGTTTAAGGCAGACCTATGGCTACACCTTC

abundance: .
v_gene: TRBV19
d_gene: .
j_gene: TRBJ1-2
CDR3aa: CASTFAVQQGGYGYTF
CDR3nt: TGTGCCAGTACGTTCGCGGTACAGCAGGGTGGCTATGGCTACACCTTC

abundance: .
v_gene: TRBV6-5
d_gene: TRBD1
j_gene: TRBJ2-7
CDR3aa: CASRRGQAYEQYF
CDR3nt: TGTGCCAGCAGACGAGGACAGGCCTACGAGCAGTACTTC

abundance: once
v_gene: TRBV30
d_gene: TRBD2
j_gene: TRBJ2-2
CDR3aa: CAWSVPYPGGRPNTGELFF
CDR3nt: TGTGCCTGGAGTGTACCTTACCCGGGGGGTCGACCGAACACCGGGGAGCTGTTTTTT

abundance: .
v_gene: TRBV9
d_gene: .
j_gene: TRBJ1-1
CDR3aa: CASSAMTVNTEAFF
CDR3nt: TGTGCCAGCAGCGCGATGACAGTGAACACTGAAGCTTTCTTT

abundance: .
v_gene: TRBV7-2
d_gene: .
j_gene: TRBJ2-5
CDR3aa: CASKYGVSFQETQYF
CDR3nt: TGTGCCAGCAAATATGGCGTTAGTTTCCAAGAGACCCAGTACTTC

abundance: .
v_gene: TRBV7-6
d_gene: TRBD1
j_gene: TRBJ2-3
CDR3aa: CASSARIWARDRSTDTQYF
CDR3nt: TGTGCCAGCAGCGCAAGGATATGGGCTCGGGACAGAAGCACAGATACGCAGTATTTT

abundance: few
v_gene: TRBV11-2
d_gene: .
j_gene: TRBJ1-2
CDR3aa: CASSSGLNYGYTF
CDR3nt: TGTGCCAGCAGCTCAGGACTGAACTATGGCTACACCTTC

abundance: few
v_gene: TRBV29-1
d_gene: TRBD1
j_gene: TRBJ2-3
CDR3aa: CSVEGTEDRDYTDTQYF
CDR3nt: TGCAGCGTTGAAGGGACCGAGGACAGGGATTACACAGATACGCAGTATTTT

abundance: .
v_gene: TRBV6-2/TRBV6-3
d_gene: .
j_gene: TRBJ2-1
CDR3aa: CASSPQRISSYNEQFF
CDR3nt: TGTGCCAGCAGTCCCCAGCGGATAAGCTCCTACAATGAGCAGTTCTTC

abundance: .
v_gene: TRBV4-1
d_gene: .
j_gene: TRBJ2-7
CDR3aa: CASSQGAEVIEQYF
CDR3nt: TGCGCCAGCAGCCAAGGGGCAGAAGTGATCGAGCAGTACTTC

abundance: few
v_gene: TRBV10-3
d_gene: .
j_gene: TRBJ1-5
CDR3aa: CAISRPNQPQHF
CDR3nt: TGTGCCATCAGCAGACCAAATCAGCCCCAGCATTTT

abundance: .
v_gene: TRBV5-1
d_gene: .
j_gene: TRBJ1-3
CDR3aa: CASSKDGDSGNTIYF
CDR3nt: TGCGCCAGCAGCAAGGACGGGGACTCTGGAAACACCATATATTTT

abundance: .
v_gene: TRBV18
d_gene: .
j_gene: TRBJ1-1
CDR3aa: CASSPAYNRNTEAFF
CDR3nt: TGTGCCAGCTCACCGGCTTACAACCGCAACACTGAAGCTTTCTTT

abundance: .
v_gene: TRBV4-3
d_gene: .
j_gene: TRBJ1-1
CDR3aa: CASSQGTGRGEAFF
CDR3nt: TGCGCCAGCAGCCAAGGGACCGGTCGAGGTGAAGCTTTCTTT

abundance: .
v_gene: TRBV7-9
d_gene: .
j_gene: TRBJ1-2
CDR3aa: CASSLDGYSANYGYTF
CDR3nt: TGTGCCAGCAGCTTAGATGGGTACAGCGCTAACTATGGCTACACCTTC

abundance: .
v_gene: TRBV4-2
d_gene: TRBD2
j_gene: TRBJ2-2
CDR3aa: CASSQEVQRGGPGELFF
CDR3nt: TGTGCCAGCAGCCAAGAAGTACAGCGGGGGGGCCCCGGGGAGCTGTTTTTT

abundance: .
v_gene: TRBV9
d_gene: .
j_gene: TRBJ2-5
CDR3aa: CASSVRGQETQYF
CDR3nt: TGTGCCAGCAGCGTCCGGGGGCAAGAGACCCAGTACTTC

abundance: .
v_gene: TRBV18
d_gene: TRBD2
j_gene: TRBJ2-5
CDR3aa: CASSPPSAGGQETQYF
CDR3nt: TGTGCCAGCTCACCACCTTCAGCGGGGGGGCAAGAGACCCAGTACTTC

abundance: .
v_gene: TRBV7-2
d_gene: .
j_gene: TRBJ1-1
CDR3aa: CASSSGRGGLGTEAFF
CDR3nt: TGTGCCAGCAGCTCCGGCCGAGGAGGGCTCGGCACTGAAGCTTTCTTT

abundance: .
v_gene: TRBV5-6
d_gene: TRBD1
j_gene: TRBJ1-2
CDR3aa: CASSFDRVPGMGGYTF
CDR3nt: TGTGCCAGCAGCTTCGACAGGGTGCCTGGGATGGGGGGCTACACCTTC

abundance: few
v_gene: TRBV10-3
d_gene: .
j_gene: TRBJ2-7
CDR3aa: CAISQTSTGTKGYEQYF
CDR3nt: TGTGCCATCAGTCAAACCTCAACCGGGACCAAAGGCTACGAGCAGTACTTC

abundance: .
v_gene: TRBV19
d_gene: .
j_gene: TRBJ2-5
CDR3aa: CASRPSTEQETQYF
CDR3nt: TGTGCCAGTAGGCCTTCTACAGAACAAGAGACCCAGTACTTC

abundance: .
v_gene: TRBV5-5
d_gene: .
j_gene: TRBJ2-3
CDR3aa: CASSLAGAITDTQYF
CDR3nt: TGTGCCAGCAGCTTGGCGGGGGCCATCACAGATACGCAGTATTTT

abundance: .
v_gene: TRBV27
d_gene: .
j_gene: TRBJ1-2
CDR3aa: CASSLGGQPYGYTF
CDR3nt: TGTGCCAGCAGTTTAGGTGGACAGCCTTATGGCTACACCTTC

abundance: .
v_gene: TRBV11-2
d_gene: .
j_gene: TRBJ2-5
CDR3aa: CASRRSFGGLGSRGETQYF
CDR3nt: TGTGCCAGCAGGCGGTCTTTCGGGGGTTTAGGGTCACGGGGAGAGACCCAGTACTTC

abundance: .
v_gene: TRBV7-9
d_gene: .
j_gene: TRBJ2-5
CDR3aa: CASSLDPAMETQYF
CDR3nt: TGTGCCAGCAGCTTAGACCCCGCTATGGAGACCCAGTACTTC

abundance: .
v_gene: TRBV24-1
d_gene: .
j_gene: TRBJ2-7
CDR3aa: CATSDFPPTPAPFPYEQYF
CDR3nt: TGTGCCACCAGTGATTTTCCCCCGACCCCAGCACCGTTCCCCTACGAGCAGTACTTC

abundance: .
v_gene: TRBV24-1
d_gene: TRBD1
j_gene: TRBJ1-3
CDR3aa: CATSDFLRTGPLSGNTIYF
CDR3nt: TGTGCCACCAGTGATTTCCTCAGGACAGGGCCCCTCTCTGGAAACACCATATATTTT

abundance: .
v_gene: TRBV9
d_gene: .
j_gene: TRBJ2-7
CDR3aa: CASSPMTGRAYEQYF
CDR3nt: TGTGCCAGCAGCCCGATGACAGGGAGGGCCTACGAGCAGTACTTC

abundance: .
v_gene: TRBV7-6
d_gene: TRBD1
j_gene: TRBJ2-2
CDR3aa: CASSSRPGQAGTGELFF
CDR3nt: TGTGCCAGCAGCTCCCGACCGGGACAGGCGGGCACCGGGGAGCTGTTTTTT

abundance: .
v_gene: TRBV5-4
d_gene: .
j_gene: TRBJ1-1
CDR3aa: CASSLNGLFKAFF
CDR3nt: TGTGCCAGCAGCTTGAACGGGTTGTTCAAAGCTTTCTTT

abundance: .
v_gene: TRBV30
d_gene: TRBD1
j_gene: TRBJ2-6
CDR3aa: CAWGGQVARANVLTF
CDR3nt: TGTGCCTGGGGGGGACAGGTCGCTAGGGCCAACGTCCTGACTTTC

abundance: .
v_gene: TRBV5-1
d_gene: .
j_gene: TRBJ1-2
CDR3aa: CASSLDRGTNYGYTF
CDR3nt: TGCGCCAGCAGCTTAGATAGGGGAACAAACTATGGCTACACCTTC

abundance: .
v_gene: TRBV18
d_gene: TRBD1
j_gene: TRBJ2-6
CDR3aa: CASSLQGQGARLGANVLTF
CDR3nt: TGTGCCAGCTCACTCCAGGGACAGGGGGCTAGACTCGGGGCCAACGTCCTGACTTTC

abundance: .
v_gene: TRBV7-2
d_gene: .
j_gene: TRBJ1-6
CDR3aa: CASSLVGAESPLHF
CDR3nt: TGTGCCAGCAGCTTAGTGGGGGCTGAGTCACCCCTCCACTTT

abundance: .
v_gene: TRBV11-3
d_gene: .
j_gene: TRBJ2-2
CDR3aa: CASSKAGELFF
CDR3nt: TGTGCCAGCAGCAAGGCCGGGGAGCTGTTTTTT

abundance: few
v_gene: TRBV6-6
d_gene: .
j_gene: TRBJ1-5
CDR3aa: CASSYEQGIGNQPQHF
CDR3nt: TGTGCCAGCAGTTACGAGCAGGGCATTGGCAATCAGCCCCAGCATTTT

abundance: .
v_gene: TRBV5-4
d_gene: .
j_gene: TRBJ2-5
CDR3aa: CASSFWGGETQYF
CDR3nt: TGTGCCAGCAGCTTTTGGGGCGGAGAGACCCAGTACTTC

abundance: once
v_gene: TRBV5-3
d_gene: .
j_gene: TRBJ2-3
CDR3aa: CARSLDSSDTQYF
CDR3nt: TGTGCCAGAAGCTTGGATTCGTCAGATACGCAGTATTTT

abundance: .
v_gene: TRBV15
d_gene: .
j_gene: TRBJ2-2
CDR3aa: CATSRANRNTGELFF
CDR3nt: TGTGCCACCAGCAGAGCTAACAGGAACACCGGGGAGCTGTTTTTT

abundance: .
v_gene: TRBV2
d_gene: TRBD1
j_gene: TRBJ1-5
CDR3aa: CASSKGAGNQPQHF
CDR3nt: TGTGCCAGCAGTAAGGGGGCTGGCAATCAGCCCCAGCATTTT